This T cell receptor beta chain was identified during a study of cytomegalovirus exposure and HLA in healthy donors. The method was immunoSEQ multiplex PCR; TCRdb's version includes in-frame clones alone and lacks a portion of them. This repertoire shows around 300,000 clones, 65% to 90% found once; its top ten account for 1%. CDR3 length: 13 residues. In germline, CDR1 is KGHSH, CDR2 LQKENI. Unmatched junction bases numbered 7, after V lost 4 bases and J lost 13 bases. Sequencing used PBMCs. The V call is TRBV18, the J call TRBJ2-1; TRBD1 aligns across 10 bases. The receptor's source is a woman under 30 in good health and CMV-seronegative. This CDR3 reads CASSLDRGDDQFF. CDR3 in DNA: TGTGCCAGCTCACTGGACAGGGGGGACGATCAGTTCTTC.